This TCR beta chain was recovered during a study of technical replicates of blood from a few donors. In germline, CDR1 is SGHTA, CDR2 FQGNSA. J lost 9 bases, V lost 4 bases, and 4 bases had no gene match. CDR3 length: 12 amino acids. Measured with immunoSEQ multiplex PCR; TCRdb has only the in-frame clones, and not every one. The repertoire holds more than 65,000 clones, with just under 95% as singletons. The TCR comes from a human donor in good health. The gene calls are TRBV7-2 and TRBJ1-1, with TRBD1 identical over 8 bases. Sequenced sample: T cells isolated from PBMCs. CDR3 residues: CASSSDRVKAFF. The DNA for the CDR3 is TGTGCCAGCAGCTCGGACAGGGTTAAAGCTTTCTTT.